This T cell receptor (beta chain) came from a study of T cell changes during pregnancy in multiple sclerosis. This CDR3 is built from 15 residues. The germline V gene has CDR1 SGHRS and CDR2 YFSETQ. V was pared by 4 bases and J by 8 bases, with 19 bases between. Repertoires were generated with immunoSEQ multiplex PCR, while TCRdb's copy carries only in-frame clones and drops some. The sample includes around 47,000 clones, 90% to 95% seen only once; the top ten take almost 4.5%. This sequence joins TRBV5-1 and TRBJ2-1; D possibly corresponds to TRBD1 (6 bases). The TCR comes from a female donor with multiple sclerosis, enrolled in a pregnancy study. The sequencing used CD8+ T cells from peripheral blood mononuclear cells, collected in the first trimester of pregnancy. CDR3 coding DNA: TGCGCCAGCAGCCCCCTGGGGGCTTCGTTAGATGAGCAGTTCTTC. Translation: CASSPLGASLDEQFF.